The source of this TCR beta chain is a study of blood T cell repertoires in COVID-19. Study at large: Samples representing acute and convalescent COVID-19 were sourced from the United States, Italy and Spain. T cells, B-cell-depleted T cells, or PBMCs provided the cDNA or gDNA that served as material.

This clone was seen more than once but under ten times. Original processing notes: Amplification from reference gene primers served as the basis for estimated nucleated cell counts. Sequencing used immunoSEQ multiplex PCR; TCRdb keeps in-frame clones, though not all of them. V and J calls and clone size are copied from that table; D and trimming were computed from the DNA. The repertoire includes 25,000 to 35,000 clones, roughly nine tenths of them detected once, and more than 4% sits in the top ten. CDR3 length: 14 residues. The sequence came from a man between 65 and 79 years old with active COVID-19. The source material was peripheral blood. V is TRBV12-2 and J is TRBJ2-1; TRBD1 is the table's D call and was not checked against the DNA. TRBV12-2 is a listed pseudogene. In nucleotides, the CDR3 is TGTGCAAGTCGCTCGGGACAGCCAAAAATCGAGCAGTTCTTC. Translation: CASRSGQPKIEQFF.